These 18 T cell receptor beta chains were sequenced from one sample in a study of cytomegalovirus exposure and HLA in healthy donors. The PCR employed 60 Vbeta primers together with 13 Jbeta primers. Using immunoSEQ multiplex PCR, the repertoire was profiled, and TCRdb retains in-frame clones only, with some absent. Among about 120,000 clones listed, less than 85% were seen once. Material for sequencing was PBMCs. The receptors were sampled from a woman aged 40 to 55 in good health and CMV-seronegative.

This sequence joins TRBV2 and TRBJ1-1, with D unresolved. CDR1 and CDR2 (germline): SNHLY, FYNNEI. CDR3 length: 12 residues. V lost 6 bases and J 5 bases, leaving 10 bases between the germline ends. CDR3 amino acids: CASRGEGTEAFF. CDR3 sequence (DNA): TGTGCCAGCAGAGGCGAGGGAACTGAAGCTTTCTTT.

The chain employs TRBV16 and TRBJ1-5; perhaps TRBD1 as D (5 bases). Germline loops: CDR1 KGHSY, CDR2 FQNENV. Trimming took 1 base from V and 5 from J, leaving 15 bases between them. The CDR3 has 16 amino acids. The CDR3 coding sequence is TGTGCCAGCAGCCAATGGATTTCGACAGCTTATCAGCCCCAGCATTTT. This encodes CASSQWISTAYQPQHF.

In the case of this clone: The same CDR3 also results from other DNA sequences found in this sample. V and J are TRBV2 and TRBJ2-7, with TRBD1 matching 10 bases. Germline values: CDR1 SNHLY, CDR2 FYNNEI. The V and J ends lost 6 bases and 2 bases, in that order; junction bases with no gene match: 1. The CDR3 runs to 13 residues. The CDR3 DNA sequence: TGTGCCAGCAGAGGACAGGGGGCCTACGAGCAGTACTTC. Amino acid sequence: CASRGQGAYEQYF.

The rearrangement uses TRBV5-6 and TRBJ2-7; 10 positions match TRBD1. Germline CDR1 and CDR2: SGHDT and YYEEEE. Losses at the gene ends were 3 bases for V and 11 bases for J; bases not matched to a gene: 11. This CDR3 contains 14 residues. This chain's CDR3 is CASSSIGTGEEKYF. DNA of the CDR3: TGTGCCAGCAGCTCGATCGGGACAGGGGAAGAGAAGTACTTC.

The J gene is TRBJ1-6, the V gene TRBV5-1, with TRBD1 as a possible D gene (6 bases). The germline CDR1 and CDR2 sequences are SGHRS and YFSETQ. CDR3 size: 16 residues. V was cut by 0 bases and J by 4 bases, with 11 bases left in between. The CDR3 sequence is CASSLGGGNYNSPLHF. Written as DNA, the CDR3 is TGCGCCAGCAGCTTGGGAGGGGGTAATTATAATTCACCCCTCCACTTT.

The rearrangement uses TRBV18 and TRBJ2-7, with 7 bases aligning to TRBD1. Germline V gene lookup returns CDR1 KGHSH and CDR2 LQKENI. The CDR3 is 14 amino acids. With 5 bases clipped from V and 1 base from J, the junction kept 5 bases outside the gene matches. The CDR3: CASSSGTESYEQYF. In DNA form, the CDR3 reads TGTGCCAGCTCATCTGGGACAGAGTCCTACGAGCAGTACTTC.

The chain couples TRBV28 to TRBJ2-2; 8 positions match TRBD2. Trimming at V came to 6 bases and at J to 6 bases, leaving 12 bases not matched to a gene. The V gene's germline CDR1 is MDHEN and CDR2 SYDVKM. There are 16 residues in the CDR3. In DNA, the CDR3 is TGTGCCAGCAGCGGGGGGGGCGGGATGTGGTCCGGGGAGCTGTTTTTT. This sequence encodes CASSGGGGMWSGELFF.

This clone was detected a few times. The chain is built from TRBV10-3 and TRBJ1-5; a weak D match, TRBD1 (6 bases). Germline V gene lookup returns CDR1 ENHRY and CDR2 SYGVKD. CDR3 length: 14 residues. V lost 10 bases and J 4 bases, leaving 17 bases between the germline ends. In DNA form, the CDR3 reads TGTGCCACCGACAAGGGGGGAGGGAATCAGCCCCAGCATTTT. Its translation: CATDKGGGNQPQHF.

This chain connects TRBV4-2 to TRBJ2-7; 8 bases agree with TRBD2. Germline lookup yields CDR1 LGHNA and CDR2 YNFKEQ. The J segment lost 3 bases and the V segment lost 3 bases, leaving 7 bases of the junction unmatched. There are 15 residues in the CDR3. In DNA, the CDR3 is TGTGCCAGCAGCCAGGGGGGACTAGTCGGCTACGAGCAGTACTTC. Translated: CASSQGGLVGYEQYF.

The chain joins TRBV7-9 to TRBJ1-5, with a possible D match to TRBD1 (6 bases). The CDR3 spans 13 residues. The germline V gene has CDR1 SEHNR and CDR2 FQNEAQ (reference sequence). Trimming removed 4 bases from V and 7 bases from J, with 11 bases in between. CDR3: CASSSTGSQPQHF. DNA for the CDR3: TGTGCCAGCAGCTCTACAGGGAGCCAGCCCCAGCATTTT. The full variable domain, rest sourced from reference TRBV7-9 and TRBJ1-5, is DTGVSQNPRHKITKRGQNVTFRCDPISEHNRLYWYRQTLGQGPEFLTYFQNEAQLEKSRLLSDRFSAERPKGSFSTLEIQRTEQGDSAMYLCASSSTGSQPQHFGDGTRLSIL.

The rearrangement links TRBV4-1 to TRBJ2-7; 11 bases align to TRBD2. The ends lost 4 bases at V and 2 bases at J; junction bases unmatched: 4. Germline loops: CDR1 MGHRA, CDR2 YSYEKL. The CDR3 spans 15 residues. The CDR3 DNA reads TGCGCCAGCAGCCCTTATAGCGGGGGGGCCTACGAGCAGTACTTC. Amino acids: CASSPYSGGAYEQYF.

This chain connects TRBV5-8 to TRBJ2-5; D is possibly TRBD1 (6 bases). V lost 0 bases to trimming and J lost 5 bases, with 14 bases between them. CDR1 is SGHTS, CDR2 YDEGEE, per germline. The CDR3 contains 15 residues. The CDR3 is CASSLVGQTGETQYF. CDR3 DNA sequence: TGTGCCAGCAGCTTGGTCGGACAGACGGGGGAGACCCAGTACTTC.

This rearrangement joins TRBV9 to TRBJ1-4, with D maybe TRBD1 (5 bases). CDR1 is SGDLS and CDR2 is YYNGEE in the germline V gene. The CDR3 runs to 16 residues. V was shortened by 0 bases and J by 2 bases, with 11 bases between the two germline ends. This chain's CDR3 is CASSVGGGFTNEKLFF. The CDR3 DNA sequence: TGTGCCAGCAGCGTAGGGGGGGGGTTTACTAATGAAAAACTGTTTTTT.

V is TRBV9 and J is TRBJ2-3; 11 nucleotides agree with TRBD2. The CDR3 totals 16 residues. The ends lost 3 bases at V and 3 bases at J; junction bases unmatched: 6. Germline V gene lookup returns CDR1 SGDLS and CDR2 YYNGEE. The chain's CDR3 is CASSAVAGGRTDTQYF. The CDR3 nucleotides are TGTGCCAGCAGCGCCGTAGCGGGGGGGAGGACAGATACGCAGTATTTT.

As regards this clone: The junction shows a germline mismatch at one end, possibly a read error. J is TRBJ1-3 and V is TRBV5-1, with 7 bases lining up with TRBD1. Germline V gene lookup returns CDR1 SGHRS and CDR2 YFSETQ. The CDR3 contains 15 residues. CDR3 residues: CASSRGGTDGDTIYF. Written as DNA, the CDR3 is TGCGCCAGCAGCCGGGGGGGGACAGATGGAGACACCATATATTTT.

This chain uses TRBV11-3 with TRBJ2-5; D is unresolved. This CDR3 spans 13 amino acids. Trimming removed 3 bases from V and 1 base from J, with 6 bases in between. Germline V CDR1 and CDR2: SGHNT, YENEEA. The CDR3 region is CASSLNSQETQYF. In nucleotides, the CDR3 is TGTGCCAGCAGCTTGAACAGCCAAGAGACCCAGTACTTC. The full variable domain, rest sourced from reference TRBV11-3 and TRBJ2-5, is EAGVVQSPRYKIIEKKQPVAFWCNPISGHNTLYWYLQNLGQGPELLIRYENEEAVDDSQLPKDRFSAERLKGVDSTLKIQPAELGDSAVYLCASSLNSQETQYFGPGTRLLVL.

The V and J genes are TRBV5-1 and TRBJ2-3, with unresolved D. CDR3 size: 14 residues. CDR1 is SGHRS and CDR2 is YFSETQ in the germline V gene. V lost 4 bases to trimming and J lost 3 bases, with 12 bases between them. In DNA form, the CDR3 reads TGCGCCAGCAGCGCCGGAGCTGGTACAGATACGCAGTATTTT. Protein: CASSAGAGTDTQYF. Based on the CDR3 plus reference TRBV5-1 and TRBJ2-3, the full variable domain is KAGVTQTPRYLIKTRGQQVTLSCSPISGHRSVSWYQQTPGQGLQFLFEYFSETQRNKGNFPGRFSGRQFSNSRSEMNVSTLELGDSALYLCASSAGAGTDTQYFGPGTRLTVL.

A few counts support this clone. This CDR3 reads CASSRLLAAAETQYF. The CDR3 nucleotides read TGTGCCAGCAGCCGATTACTAGCGGCCGCAGAGACCCAGTACTTC. The gene calls are TRBV7-2 and TRBJ2-5; 8 bases map to TRBD2. Germline V gene sequence: CDR1 SGHTA, CDR2 FQGNSA. The V segment lost 5 bases and the J segment 4 bases; nucleotides outside the gene matches: 9. The CDR3 totals 15 residues.